This entry is about one T cell receptor (beta chain). Its antigen is not identified. The CDR3 has 16 residues. V was shortened by 1 base and J by 6 bases, with 13 bases between the two germline ends. Germline CDR1 reads MGHRA; CDR2 reads YSYEKL. In the PCR, 60 Vbeta and 13 Jbeta primers were used. This table comes from immunoSEQ multiplex PCR, and its TCRdb copy is limited to in-frame clones, with some not included. This table has about 150,000 clones, around 79% appearing once. The data originate from a study of cytomegalovirus exposure and HLA in healthy donors. Overall study findings and caveats: CMV antigen specificity of three CMV-associated chains was confirmed in vitro.

The chain links TRBV4-1 to TRBJ1-6; no definite D call. The clonotype comes from a male donor in good health and CMV-seronegative. The sample comprised PBMCs. The CDR3 DNA reads as TGCGCCAGCAGCCAAGGAGGGTTTTCGGGTAATTCACCCCTCCACTTT. Translation gives CASSQGGFSGNSPLHF.